The T cell receptor beta chain described here comes from a study of blood T cell repertoires in COVID-19. Looking at the study overall: The study drew acute and convalescent COVID-19 samples from the United States, Italy and Spain. T cells, B-cell-depleted T cells, or PBMCs supplied cDNA or gDNA.

Profiling relied on immunoSEQ multiplex PCR, and the TCRdb table lists in-frame clones only, not all of them. Among some 150,000 clones listed, roughly 86% were seen once. The germline gives CDR1 SEHNR, CDR2 FQNEAQ (reference sequence). With 5 bases removed from V and 0 bases from J, the gap between germline ends came to 11 bases. The CDR3 is made up of 15 amino acids. The V call is TRBV7-9, the J call TRBJ1-5; D is possibly TRBD1 (5 bases). The receptor was derived from a woman in her sixties who had recovered from COVID-19. The sample comprised peripheral blood. Here the CDR3 reads CASSTGEYSNQPQHF. Here the CDR3 DNA reads TGTGCCAGCAGCACAGGAGAATATAGCAATCAGCCCCAGCATTTT.